This TCR beta chain comes out of a study of cytomegalovirus exposure and HLA in healthy donors. Across the whole study: A preliminary data release comprised 80 million to 95 million unique TCRs obtained from HLA-typed donors. Study conclusions and caveats: Specific recognition of CMV antigens was confirmed in vitro for three chains (all CMV-associated). A later examination showed that TCR association rates differed by HLA locus, with DRB1 most and HLA-C fewest.

The CDR3 spans 12 residues. Trimming cost V 6 bases and J 4 bases, with 13 bases left between them. Germline V CDR1 and CDR2: GTSNPN, SVGIG (reference sequence). PCR employed 60 Vbeta and 13 Jbeta primers. Assay used: immunoSEQ multiplex PCR; TCRdb lists only in-frame clones, some missing. The data hold some 120,000 clones, with around 81% observed a single time. On this clone itself: Its target is unknown.

The receptor's source is a woman in her thirties in good health and CMV-seronegative. The chain employs TRBV30 and TRBJ2-7, with D possibly matching TRBD2 (6 bases). The specimen sequenced was PBMCs. CDR3 DNA: TGTGCCTGCCGGGGGTATGGTTACGAGCAGTACTTC. Its translation: CACRGYGYEQYF. Together with reference TRBV30 and TRBJ2-7, the CDR3 gives the full variable domain: SQTIHQWPATLVQPVGSPLSLECTVEGTSNPNLYWYRQAAGRGLQLLFYSVGIGQISSEVPQNLSASRPQDRQFILSSKKLLLSDSGFYLCACRGYGYEQYFGPGTRLTVT.